These 32 T cell receptor beta chains were all obtained from the same sample, sequenced in a study of neoadjuvant anti-PD-1 for oral cavity cancer. Clones were sequenced by immunoSEQ multiplex PCR, and TCRdb holds only the in-frame ones, with some missing. The sample contains 60,000 to 75,000 clones, around 80% of which appear only once. Material: PBMCs, obtained before nivolumab (anti-PD-1) treatment. These receptors were taken from a person between 40 and 79 years old with oral cavity squamous cell carcinoma.

The J gene is TRBJ1-4, the V gene TRBV5-1, with 9 nucleotides matching TRBD1. V dropped 6 bases and J dropped 10; count of bases not matched to a gene: 22. This CDR3 is built from 18 residues. The germline gives CDR1 SGHRS, CDR2 YFSETQ. CDR3 sequence: CASTRSPRDRGDFGKLFF. CDR3 in DNA: TGCGCCAGCACCCGAAGTCCTAGAGACAGGGGGGATTTTGGAAAACTGTTTTTT.

The chain joins TRBV2 to TRBJ2-1, with TRBD2 identical over 15 bases. V trimming: 8 bases; J trimming: 7 bases; junction bases outside the gene matches: 3. Germline CDR1 is SNHLY and CDR2 is FYNNEI. The CDR3 is 14 residues long. CDR3 region: CASRGTSGRNEQFF. DNA for the CDR3: TGTGCCAGCCGCGGGACTAGCGGGAGGAATGAGCAGTTCTTC.

This clone appeared a few times. The rearrangement joins TRBV5-1 to TRBJ2-2; TRBD2 might be the D (6 bases). V dropped 5 bases and J dropped 2 bases, with 10 bases sitting between them. Germline V lookup: CDR1 SGHRS, CDR2 YFSETQ. The CDR3 has 14 amino acids. The CDR3 DNA reads as TGCGCCAGCAGAACTAGCCAAAACACCGGGGAGCTGTTTTTT. It codes for CASRTSQNTGELFF.

The chain combines TRBV19 with TRBJ2-7, with D perhaps given as TRBD1 or TRBD2 (6 bases each). Germline lookup yields CDR1 LNHDA and CDR2 SQIVND (reference sequence). This CDR3 is 15 amino acids long. Trimming left V 1 base short and J 2 bases short, with 12 bases between. CDR3 residues: CASSIGGARTYEQYF. The CDR3 coding sequence is TGTGCCAGTAGTATAGGGGGGGCTCGGACCTACGAGCAGTACTTC.

V is TRBV12-5 and J is TRBJ2-1; D remains ambiguous. Germline CDR1 reads LGHNT; CDR2 reads FRNRAP. Trimming took off 5 bases at V and 0 bases at J, with 11 bases between the two ends. The CDR3 contains 15 residues. The CDR3 loop reads CASGPPRNSYNEQFF. In DNA form, the CDR3 reads TGTGCTAGTGGTCCCCCCCGCAACTCCTACAATGAGCAGTTCTTC.

V usage is TRBV10-3 and J usage is TRBJ2-7; TRBD2 might be the D (5 bases). The germline V and J ends were trimmed by 3 bases and 6 bases, with 15 bases remaining between them. The germline V gene has CDR1 ENHRY and CDR2 SYGVKD. The CDR3 is made up of 14 amino acids. CDR3 DNA sequence: TGTGCCATCAGTGATGGGTCGGACTGGACCGAGCAGTACTTC. Protein sequence: CAISDGSDWTEQYF.

As to this clone: A read error may produce the germline difference seen at one junction end. As DNA, the CDR3 is TGCGCCAGCAGCTGGGCGACAGGGTTTTTGAGAAACATCGGGGAGCTGTTTTTT. It encodes CASSWATGFLRNIGELFF. This chain links TRBV5-1 with TRBJ2-2, with 7 nucleotides matching TRBD1. Germline CDR1 and CDR2: SGHRS and YFSETQ. The CDR3 has 18 residues.

This chain joins TRBV4-1 and TRBJ2-2, with 9 bases that match TRBD1. Trimming removed 4 bases from V and 6 bases from J; junction bases left unmatched: 6. Germline CDR1 is MGHRA and CDR2 is YSYEKL. There are 15 residues in the CDR3. CDR3 region: CASSPGQGSSGELFF. The DNA of the CDR3 is TGCGCCAGCAGCCCGGGACAGGGATCGTCCGGGGAGCTGTTTTTT.

The CDR3 loop reads CASRRTANTEAFF. The CDR3 nucleotides are TGTGCCAGCAGGCGGACAGCCAACACTGAAGCTTTCTTT. J is TRBJ1-1 and V is TRBV25-1; D possibly corresponds to TRBD1 (6 bases). Looked up from germline, CDR1 is MGHDK and CDR2 is SYGVNS. Trimming took 6 bases from V and 2 from J, leaving 10 bases between them. The CDR3 is 13 amino acids.

This chain uses TRBV6-1 with TRBJ2-1, with 14 bases that match TRBD2. V lost 7 bases, J lost 9 bases, and 5 bases stayed unmatched. CDR1 and CDR2 (germline): MNHNS, SASEGT. CDR3 length equals 14 residues. The chain's CDR3 is CASTGLAGVAEQFF. The CDR3, as DNA: TGTGCCAGCACGGGACTAGCGGGAGTCGCTGAGCAGTTCTTC.

The rearrangement links TRBV7-2 to TRBJ1-3; no clear D gene. V shed 2 bases and J shed 3 bases, with 8 bases lying between them. The CDR3 extends over 14 amino acids. Per germline, CDR1 SGHTA and CDR2 FQGNSA. Here the CDR3 DNA reads TGTGCCAGCAGCTTAATGGCGGGTGGAAACACCATATATTTT. Translation gives CASSLMAGGNTIYF.

In regard to this clone: This sample also contains other DNA sequences that code for the same CDR3. This CDR3 reads CASSIEGFYGYTF. The CDR3 DNA reads as TGTGCCAGTAGTATTGAGGGGTTCTATGGCTACACCTTC. The chain links TRBV19 to TRBJ1-2; perhaps TRBD1 as D (5 bases). CDR3 size: 13 residues. V gave up 3 bases and J gave up 4 bases, with 9 bases separating them. Germline CDR1 reads LNHDA; CDR2 reads SQIVND (reference sequence).

This clone was counted once. The CDR3 DNA reads as TGTGCCAGCAGCTTTCAGGGTCTATCGGAAGAAAAACTGTTTTTT. This gives the protein CASSFQGLSEEKLFF. The V and J genes are TRBV5-4 and TRBJ1-4; TRBD1 might be the D (5 bases). This CDR3 has 15 residues. Trimming took off 2 bases at V and 8 bases at J, with 16 bases between the two ends. Germline CDR1 reads SGHNT; CDR2 reads YYREEE (reference sequence).

This rearrangement joins TRBV6-6 to TRBJ2-1; perhaps TRBD1 as D (6 bases). This CDR3 spans 12 amino acids. Germline V gives CDR1 MNHNY, CDR2 SVGAGI (reference sequence). Trimming pared 5 bases from V and 7 bases from J, leaving 9 bases between. CDR3 sequence reads: CASSPGVNEQFF. Here the CDR3 DNA reads TGTGCCAGCAGTCCAGGGGTAAATGAGCAGTTCTTC.

The DNA for the CDR3 is TGCGCCAGCAGTGGACTAGCGGGGATCTACGAGCAGTACTTC. It yields the protein CASSGLAGIYEQYF. J is TRBJ2-7 and V is TRBV10-2, with 11 bases lining up with TRBD2. Germline trimming cut 4 bases from V and 3 bases from J; bases unmatched to any gene: 2. Germline-derived CDR1 and CDR2 are WSHSY and SAAADI. The CDR3 is 14 residues long.

The gene calls are TRBV6-5 and TRBJ2-7; the D is unclear. CDR3 length equals 13 residues. CDR1 is MNHEY and CDR2 is SVGAGI in the germline V gene. The germline V and J ends were trimmed by 2 bases and 4 bases, with 9 bases remaining between them. CDR3: CASSYVGSYEQYF. The CDR3 DNA reads as TGTGCCAGCAGTTACGTTGGCTCGTACGAGCAGTACTTC.

The rearrangement joins TRBV4-1 to TRBJ2-2; D gene ambiguous. Trimming cost V 3 bases and J 9 bases, with 20 bases left between them. The CDR3 consists of 16 residues. CDR1 and CDR2 (germline): MGHRA, YSYEKL. CDR3 nucleotide sequence: TGCGCCAGCAGCCAGCTTGTCCCCCCCGAGGCCCGGGAGCTGTTTTTT. This codes for CASSQLVPPEARELFF.

The chain has TRBV10-2 and TRBJ1-2; 8 bases map to TRBD1. Germline V CDR1 and CDR2: WSHSY, SAAADI. The CDR3 contains 16 residues. The ends lost 2 bases at V and 0 bases at J; junction bases unmatched: 5. The CDR3 reads CASSERNRGANYGYTF. CDR3 in DNA: TGCGCCAGCAGTGAGAGGAACAGGGGGGCTAACTATGGCTACACCTTC.

The J gene is TRBJ2-3, the V gene TRBV19; D is uncertain. The length of the CDR3 is 15 residues. The germline CDR1 and CDR2 sequences are LNHDA and SQIVND (reference sequence). V was trimmed by 5 bases and J by 2 bases, leaving 14 bases between them. For the CDR3, the DNA is TGTGCCAGTAGTGAAGTAGCCTTAAACACAGATACGCAGTATTTT. Its protein is CASSEVALNTDTQYF.

The genes are TRBV18 and TRBJ2-5; possible D gene TRBD2, 5 bases. The CDR3 has 14 amino acids. Germline assignment: CDR1 KGHSH and CDR2 LQKENI. V was trimmed by 6 bases and J by 2 bases, leaving 13 bases between them. CDR3 bases: TGTGCCAGCTCCTCCTCGCCGGGACAAGAGACCCAGTACTTC. Translated: CASSSSPGQETQYF.

The chain employs TRBV5-4 and TRBJ1-4; unclear D gene. The CDR3 sequence is 14 residues long. Germline V lookup: CDR1 SGHNT, CDR2 YYREEE (reference sequence). V shed 2 bases and J shed 4 bases, with 9 bases lying between them. CDR3 protein: CASSFGSGNEKLFF. CDR3 bases: TGTGCCAGCAGCTTCGGCTCGGGTAATGAAAAACTGTTTTTT.

CDR3 coding DNA: TGCAGTGCGAGCAGGGTTGAGTGGGCTTTCTTT. Protein product: CSASRVEWAFF. V usage is TRBV20-1 and J usage is TRBJ1-1; maybe TRBD1 (5 bases). This CDR3 region has 11 residues. Trimming took 6 bases from V and 11 from J, leaving 16 bases between them. The germline V gene encodes CDR1 DFQATT and CDR2 SNEGSKA (reference sequence).

The V and J genes are TRBV6-1 and TRBJ1-2, with no clear D. The CDR3 runs to 11 residues. V gave up 3 bases and J gave up 2 bases, with 1 base separating them. The germline V gene has CDR1 MNHNS and CDR2 SASEGT. This CDR3 reads CASSENYGYTF. The CDR3 DNA sequence: TGTGCCAGCAGTGAGAACTATGGCTACACCTTC.

This clone appeared a few times. The rearrangement uses TRBV5-1 and TRBJ2-2; the match to TRBD2 covers 11 bases. This CDR3 contains 19 residues. V lost 0 bases to trimming and J lost 1 base; unmatched junction nucleotides: 8. Germline V CDR1 and CDR2: SGHRS, YFSETQ. CDR3 DNA sequence: TGCGCCAGCAGCTTGGGACTAGCGGGATACTTGGGGAACACCGGGGAGCTGTTTTTT. It translates to CASSLGLAGYLGNTGELFF.

This chain joins TRBV15 and TRBJ2-2; TRBD1 agrees at 8 bases. The CDR3 runs 16 residues. The V gene's germline CDR1 is LNHNV and CDR2 YYDKDF (reference sequence). V trimming: 3 bases; J trimming: 1 base; junction bases outside the gene matches: 4. The CDR3: CATSSPGTGNTGELFF. The CDR3 coding sequence is TGTGCCACCAGCAGTCCCGGGACAGGGAACACCGGGGAGCTGTTTTTT.

This rearrangement joins TRBV5-1 to TRBJ1-5; D may be TRBD1 (5 bases). V was cut by 4 bases and J by 3 bases, with 8 bases left in between. The CDR3 consists of 13 residues. Germline CDR1 and CDR2: SGHRS and YFSETQ. The CDR3 DNA reads as TGCGCCAGCAGCCAGGGTCACAATCAGCCCCAGCATTTT. Encoded protein: CASSQGHNQPQHF.

This clone was seen a handful of times. The V gene is TRBV6-6, the J gene TRBJ2-7, with TRBD1 matching 7 bases. Trimming cost V 9 bases and J 9 bases; bases outside gene matches: 8. The CDR3 has 11 residues. Germline lookup yields CDR1 MNHNY and CDR2 SVGAGI (reference sequence). The CDR3 nucleotides read TGTGCCAGTGGGACAGACTTACTGCAGTACTTC. Its protein is CASGTDLLQYF.

The V and J genes are TRBV2 and TRBJ1-6; 9 bases match TRBD1. V dropped 6 bases and J dropped 9; count of bases not matched to a gene: 12. The CDR3 consists of 16 residues. Germline values: CDR1 SNHLY, CDR2 FYNNEI. CDR3 sequence reads: CASSRTGVEGGSPLHF. CDR3 DNA: TGTGCCAGCAGCAGGACAGGGGTTGAGGGGGGTTCACCCCTCCACTTT.

The genes are TRBV7-6 and TRBJ1-3; a weak D match, TRBD1 (5 bases). From germline, CDR1 is SGHVS and CDR2 FNYEAQ. The CDR3 runs to 14 residues. V was clipped by 5 bases and J by 4 bases, with 12 bases between them. The CDR3 DNA sequence: TGTGCCAGCAGCACGCGTCAGGGAGGAAACACCATATATTTT. Its protein product is CASSTRQGGNTIYF.

This rearrangement joins TRBV6-1 to TRBJ2-7, with 12 nucleotides matching TRBD1. The germline V gene encodes CDR1 MNHNS and CDR2 SASEGT. V dropped 6 bases and J dropped 6; count of bases not matched to a gene: 6. This CDR3 region has 14 residues. Here the CDR3 reads CASRRDRGPGEQYF. The CDR3 nucleotides are TGTGCCAGCAGAAGGGACAGGGGGCCTGGCGAGCAGTACTTC.

The chain joins TRBV20-1 to TRBJ1-3, with D hard to call. There are 11 residues in the CDR3. Looked up from germline, CDR1 is DFQATT and CDR2 is SNEGSKA (reference sequence). V was pared by 3 bases and J by 7 bases, with 7 bases between. CDR3 region: CSASRGNTIYF. CDR3 bases: TGCAGTGCTAGTAGAGGGAACACCATATATTTT.

The rearrangement uses TRBV10-3 and TRBJ1-1; 8 nucleotides line up with TRBD1. J gave up 5 bases and V 6 bases, and 11 bases lay outside the gene matches. The CDR3 spans 15 residues. CDR1 is ENHRY, CDR2 SYGVKD, per germline. The CDR3 loop is CAIRSGQGLGTEAFF. In nucleotides, the CDR3 is TGTGCCATCAGAAGTGGACAGGGATTAGGGACTGAAGCTTTCTTT.